The next 14 T cell receptor beta chains were all read from a single sample in a study of T cell changes during pregnancy in multiple sclerosis (dated by TCRdb to the late 2010s). To prepare the library, the immunoSEQ multiplex PCR assay was applied. As stored in TCRdb, this immuneACCESS dataset retains in-frame rearrangements with V and J assigned. A fraction of the clones does not appear; measured against another copy, unresolved V genes explain less than half of the discrepancy, and the remainder lacks a known reason. This sample has 13,000 or so clones in its table, and 80% to 95% of those were observed once. The leading ten clones occupy approximately 3% of the sample. The material sequenced was peripheral blood, taken in the second trimester of pregnancy. Receptors were obtained from a female donor in good health, enrolled as a control in a pregnancy study.

The chain combines TRBV4-1 with TRBJ2-1; TRBD2 agrees at 15 bases. The CDR3 length is 15 residues. Germline CDR1 is MGHRA and CDR2 is YSYEKL. Germline trimming cut 3 bases from V and 9 bases from J; bases unmatched to any gene: 3. The CDR3 protein is CASSQGLAGGGEQFF. The CDR3 coding sequence is TGCGCCAGCAGCCAGGGACTAGCGGGAGGTGGTGAGCAGTTCTTC.

V usage is TRBV6-5 and J usage is TRBJ2-7; 8 bases match TRBD1. In germline, CDR1 is MNHEY, CDR2 SVGAGI. The CDR3 has 13 residues. V lost 7 bases, J lost 3 bases, and 5 bases stayed unmatched. As DNA, the CDR3 is TGTGCCAGCACCCCCGACAGGGGCTACGAGCAGTACTTC. This encodes CASTPDRGYEQYF.

The chain uses TRBV6-5 and TRBJ2-7, with TRBD1 matching over 7 bases. Germline CDR1 and CDR2: MNHEY and SVGAGI. With 5 bases clipped from V and 2 bases from J, the junction kept 3 bases outside the gene matches. This CDR3 region has 13 residues. Here the CDR3 DNA reads TGTGCCAGCAGTGCCGACAGGGCCTACGAGCAGTACTTC. Its protein is CASSADRAYEQYF.

The rearrangement uses TRBV5-4 and TRBJ2-6, with TRBD2 as a possible D gene (6 bases). The length of the CDR3 is 19 residues. Germline values: CDR1 SGHNT, CDR2 YYREEE (reference sequence). V was shortened by 0 bases and J by 0 bases, with 16 bases between the two germline ends. CDR3 residues: CASSLGRDGGYSGANVLTF. The CDR3 DNA follows: TGTGCCAGCAGCTTGGGACGGGACGGGGGATACTCTGGGGCCAACGTCCTGACTTTC. Using reference TRBV5-4 and TRBJ2-6 for the parts outside the CDR3, the full variable domain is ETGVTQSPTHLIKTRGQQVTLRCSSQSGHNTVSWYQQALGQGPQFIFQYYREEENGRGNFPPRFSGLQFPNYSSELNVNALELDDSALYLCASSLGRDGGYSGANVLTFGAGSRLTVL.

The rearrangement uses TRBV10-3 and TRBJ1-1, with TRBD1 matching over 7 bases. V dropped 6 bases and J dropped 4; count of bases not matched to a gene: 5. The germline CDR1 and CDR2 sequences are ENHRY and SYGVKD. This CDR3 spans 13 amino acids. This chain's CDR3 is CAISEGASTEAFF. CDR3 nucleotides: TGTGCCATCAGCGAGGGGGCTAGCACTGAAGCTTTCTTT.

A few counts support this clone. This chain uses TRBV7-9 with TRBJ2-5; D not certain. Germline CDR1 and CDR2: SEHNR and FQNEAQ (reference sequence). V was cut by 0 bases and J by 1 base, with 6 bases left in between. This CDR3 has 14 amino acids. The DNA of the CDR3 is TGTGCCAGCAGCTTAGCGAGGTCCCAAGAGACCCAGTACTTC. This gives the protein CASSLARSQETQYF.

The genes are TRBV5-4 and TRBJ1-1; maybe TRBD1 (6 bases). In germline, CDR1 is SGHNT, CDR2 YYREEE (reference sequence). The V end lost 4 bases, the J end lost 4 bases, and 14 bases lay between the germline ends. The CDR3 contains 14 residues. Written as DNA, the CDR3 is TGTGCCAGCAGCCGACAGGTTCCGGGCACTGAAGCTTTCTTT. It codes for CASSRQVPGTEAFF.

The table lists this clone with a count of one. V and J are TRBV7-8 and TRBJ1-5; 8 bases fit TRBD1. The CDR3 covers 16 residues. From germline, CDR1 is SGHVS and CDR2 FQNEAQ. V shed 2 bases, J shed 1 base, and the junction held 4 bases outside the gene matches. In DNA, the CDR3 is TGTGCCAGCAGCTTAATCGACAGGGGAAGCAATCAGCCCCAGCATTTT. As protein: CASSLIDRGSNQPQHF. The whole variable domain, remainder taken from reference TRBV7-8 and TRBJ1-5, is GAGVSQSPRYKVAKRGQDVALRCDPISGHVSLFWYQQALGQGPEFLTYFQNEAQLDKSGLPSDRFFAERPEGSVSTLKIQRTQQEDSAVYLCASSLIDRGSNQPQHFGDGTRLSIL.

This chain joins TRBV18 and TRBJ2-2, with 14 bases matching TRBD2. Germline lookup yields CDR1 KGHSH and CDR2 LQKENI. The CDR3 has 16 amino acids. V lost 3 bases to trimming and J lost 4 bases; unmatched junction nucleotides: 1. CDR3 nucleotides: TGTGCCAGCTCACCTGGGACTAGCGGGAGCACCGGGGAGCTGTTTTTT. Its translation: CASSPGTSGSTGELFF.

This chain links TRBV10-2 with TRBJ1-3; TRBD1 might be the D (6 bases). The V gene lost 5 bases and the J gene lost 4 bases, with 12 bases spanning the gap. The CDR3 is made up of 14 amino acids. Germline V gene data show CDR1 as WSHSY and CDR2 as SAAADI. The CDR3 here is CASSSTGKGNTIYF. CDR3 DNA sequence: TGCGCCAGCAGTAGTACAGGGAAAGGAAACACCATATATTTT.

The rearrangement links TRBV7-2 to TRBJ2-1; D perhaps matches TRBD1 (6 bases). Trimming shortened V by 5 bases and J by 4 bases, and 15 bases separated the two germline ends. The germline CDR1 and CDR2 sequences are SGHTA and FQGNSA. The CDR3 is 15 amino acids. CDR3 sequence (DNA): TGTGCCAGCAGCCCGCCCCCAGGGGTTTACAATGAGCAGTTCTTC. Protein product: CASSPPPGVYNEQFF.

This clone has only one observation. For the CDR3, the DNA is TGTGCCAGTAGCGGAACAGGGGGCGGGCAGCCCCAGCATTTT. Translated: CASSGTGGGQPQHF. The chain links TRBV19 to TRBJ1-5; 9 bases are a match to TRBD1. Germline CDR1 is LNHDA and CDR2 is SQIVND (reference sequence). This CDR3 is 14 amino acids long. V lost 6 bases and J lost 7; bases outside the gene matches: 7.

V usage is TRBV15 and J usage is TRBJ2-1; D possibly corresponds to TRBD2 (6 bases). V was pared by 4 bases and J by 4 bases, with 14 bases between. CDR3 length: 15 amino acids. Germline V gene sequence: CDR1 LNHNV, CDR2 YYDKDF (reference sequence). The CDR3 loop reads CATSKDGTQYNEQFF. The CDR3 region has the DNA TGTGCCACCAGCAAAGACGGGACTCAATACAATGAGCAGTTCTTC.

V is TRBV11-3 and J is TRBJ2-3; 11 bases align to TRBD2. The CDR3 has 15 residues. J gave up 4 bases and V 6 bases, and 6 bases lay outside the gene matches. The germline V gene has CDR1 SGHNT and CDR2 YENEEA. CDR3 coding DNA: TGTGCCAGCAGACCTAGCGGGAGGCGGGCAGATACGCAGTATTTT. Translated: CASRPSGRRADTQYF.